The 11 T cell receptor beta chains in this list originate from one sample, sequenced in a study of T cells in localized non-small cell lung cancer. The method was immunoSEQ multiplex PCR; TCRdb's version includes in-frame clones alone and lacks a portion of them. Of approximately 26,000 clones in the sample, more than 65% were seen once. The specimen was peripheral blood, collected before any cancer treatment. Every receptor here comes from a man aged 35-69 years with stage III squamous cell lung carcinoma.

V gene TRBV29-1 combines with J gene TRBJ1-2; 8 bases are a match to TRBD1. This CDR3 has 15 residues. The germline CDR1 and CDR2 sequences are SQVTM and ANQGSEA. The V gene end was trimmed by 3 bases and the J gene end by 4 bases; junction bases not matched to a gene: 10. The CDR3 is CSVEEKSDRAYGYTF. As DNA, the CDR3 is TGCAGCGTTGAGGAAAAGTCGGACAGGGCCTATGGCTACACCTTC. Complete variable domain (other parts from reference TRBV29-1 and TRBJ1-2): SAVISQKPSRDICQRGTSLTIQCQVDSQVTMMFWYRQQPGQSLTLIATANQGSEATYESGFVIDKFPISRPNLTFSTLTVSNMSPEDSSIYLCSVEEKSDRAYGYTFGSGTRLTVV.

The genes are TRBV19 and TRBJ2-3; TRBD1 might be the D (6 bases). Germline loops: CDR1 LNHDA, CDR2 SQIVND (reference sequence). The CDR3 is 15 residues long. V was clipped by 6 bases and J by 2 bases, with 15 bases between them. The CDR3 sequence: CASSQGQGYTDTQYF. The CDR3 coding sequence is TGTGCCAGTAGCCAGGGTCAGGGGTACACAGATACGCAGTATTTT.

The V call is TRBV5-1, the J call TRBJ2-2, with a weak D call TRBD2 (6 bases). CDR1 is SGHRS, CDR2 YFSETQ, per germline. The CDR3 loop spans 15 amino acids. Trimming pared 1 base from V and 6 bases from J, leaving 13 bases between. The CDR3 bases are TGCGCCAGCAGCTTGCAAGGGACTGGGGCCGGGGAGCTGTTTTTT. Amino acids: CASSLQGTGAGELFF. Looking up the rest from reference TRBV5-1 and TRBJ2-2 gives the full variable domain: KAGVTQTPRYLIKTRGQQVTLSCSPISGHRSVSWYQQTPGQGLQFLFEYFSETQRNKGNFPGRFSGRQFSNSRSEMNVSTLELGDSALYLCASSLQGTGAGELFFGEGSRLTVL.

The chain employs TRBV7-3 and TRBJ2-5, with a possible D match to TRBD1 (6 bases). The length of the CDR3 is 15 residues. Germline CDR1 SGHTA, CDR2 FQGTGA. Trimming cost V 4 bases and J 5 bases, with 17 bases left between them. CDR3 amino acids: CASSSQAGAGETQYF. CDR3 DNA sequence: TGTGCCAGCAGCTCCCAGGCAGGGGCCGGGGAGACCCAGTACTTC.

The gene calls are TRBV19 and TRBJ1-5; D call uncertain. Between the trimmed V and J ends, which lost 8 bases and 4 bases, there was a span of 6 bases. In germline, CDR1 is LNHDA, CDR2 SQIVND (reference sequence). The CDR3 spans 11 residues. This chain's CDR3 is CASGINQPQHF. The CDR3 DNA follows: TGTGCCAGTGGAATAAATCAGCCCCAGCATTTT.

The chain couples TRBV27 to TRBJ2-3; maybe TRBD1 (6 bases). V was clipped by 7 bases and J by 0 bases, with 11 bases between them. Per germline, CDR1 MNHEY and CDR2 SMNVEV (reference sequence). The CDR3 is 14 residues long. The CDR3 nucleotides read TGTGCCAGCAAGCCAGGGGAAAGCACAGATACGCAGTATTTT. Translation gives CASKPGESTDTQYF.

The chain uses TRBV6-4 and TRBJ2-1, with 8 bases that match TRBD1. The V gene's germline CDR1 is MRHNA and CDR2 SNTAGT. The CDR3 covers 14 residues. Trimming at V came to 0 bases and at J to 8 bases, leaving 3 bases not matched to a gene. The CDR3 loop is CASSDSAGGYEQFF. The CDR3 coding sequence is TGTGCCAGCAGTGACTCGGCAGGGGGCTATGAGCAGTTCTTC.

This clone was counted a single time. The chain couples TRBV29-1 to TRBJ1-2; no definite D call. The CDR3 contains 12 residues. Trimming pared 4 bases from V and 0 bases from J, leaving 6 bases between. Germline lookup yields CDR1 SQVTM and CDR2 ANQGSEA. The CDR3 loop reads CSVVDPNYGYTF. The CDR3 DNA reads TGCAGCGTTGTAGATCCTAACTATGGCTACACCTTC.

CDR3 loop: CASKGTFSGNTIYF. The CDR3 DNA is TGTGCCAGCAAGGGGACCTTCTCTGGAAACACCATATATTTT. J is TRBJ1-3 and V is TRBV7-6; tentatively, D is TRBD1 (5 bases). V was trimmed by 7 bases and J by 0 bases, leaving 10 bases between them. CDR1 SGHVS and CDR2 FNYEAQ come from the germline V gene. This CDR3 has 14 amino acids.

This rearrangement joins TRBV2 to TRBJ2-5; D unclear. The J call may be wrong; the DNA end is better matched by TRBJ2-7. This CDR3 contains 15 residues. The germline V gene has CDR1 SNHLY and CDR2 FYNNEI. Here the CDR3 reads CASSERQVTTYEQYF. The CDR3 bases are TGTGCCAGCAGTGAACGGCAAGTGACCACCTACGAGCAGTACTTC.

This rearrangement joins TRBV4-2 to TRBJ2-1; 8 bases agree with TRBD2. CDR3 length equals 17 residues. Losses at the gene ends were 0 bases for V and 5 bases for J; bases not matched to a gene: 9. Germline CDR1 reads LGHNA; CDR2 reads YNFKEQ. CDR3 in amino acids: CASSQEGGSGTNNEQFF. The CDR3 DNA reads TGTGCCAGCAGCCAAGAGGGAGGTAGCGGGACAAACAATGAGCAGTTCTTC.